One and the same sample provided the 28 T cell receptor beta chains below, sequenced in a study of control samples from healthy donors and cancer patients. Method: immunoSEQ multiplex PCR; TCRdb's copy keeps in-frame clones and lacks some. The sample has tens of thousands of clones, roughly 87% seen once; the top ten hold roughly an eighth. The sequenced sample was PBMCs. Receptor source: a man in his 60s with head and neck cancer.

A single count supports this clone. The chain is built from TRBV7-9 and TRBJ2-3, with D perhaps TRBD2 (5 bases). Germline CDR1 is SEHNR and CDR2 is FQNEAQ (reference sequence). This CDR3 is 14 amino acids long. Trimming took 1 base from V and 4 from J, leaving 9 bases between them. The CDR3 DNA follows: TGTGCCAGCAGCTTAGGAGGGCTGGCAGATACGCAGTATTTT. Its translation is CASSLGGLADTQYF. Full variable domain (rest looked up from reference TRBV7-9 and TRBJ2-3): DTGVSQNPRHKITKRGQNVTFRCDPISEHNRLYWYRQTLGQGPEFLTYFQNEAQLEKSRLLSDRFSAERPKGSFSTLEIQRTEQGDSAMYLCASSLGGLADTQYFGPGTRLTVL.

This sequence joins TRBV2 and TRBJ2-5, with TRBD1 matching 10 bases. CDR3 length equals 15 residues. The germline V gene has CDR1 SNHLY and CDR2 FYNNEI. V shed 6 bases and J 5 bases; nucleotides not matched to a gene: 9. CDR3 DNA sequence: TGTGCCAGCAGCCGCGGACAGGGGGAGTTTGAGACCCAGTACTTC. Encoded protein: CASSRGQGEFETQYF.

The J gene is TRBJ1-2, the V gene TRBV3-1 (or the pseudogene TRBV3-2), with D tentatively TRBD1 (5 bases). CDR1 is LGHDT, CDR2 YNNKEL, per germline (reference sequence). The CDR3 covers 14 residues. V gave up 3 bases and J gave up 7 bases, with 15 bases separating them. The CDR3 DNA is TGTGCCAGCAGCCATCGGGGCAGTTCAGGTGGCTACACCTTC. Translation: CASSHRGSSGGYTF.

CDR3 sequence: CASSSPGWDTGELFF. The CDR3 DNA sequence: TGTGCCAGCAGCTCCCCAGGGTGGGACACCGGGGAGCTGTTTTTT. V gene TRBV5-5 combines with J gene TRBJ2-2; possible D gene TRBD1, 5 bases. Per the germline V gene, CDR1 is SGHKS and CDR2 is YYEKEE (reference sequence). There are 15 residues in the CDR3. Trimming took 3 bases from V and 3 from J, leaving 12 bases between them.

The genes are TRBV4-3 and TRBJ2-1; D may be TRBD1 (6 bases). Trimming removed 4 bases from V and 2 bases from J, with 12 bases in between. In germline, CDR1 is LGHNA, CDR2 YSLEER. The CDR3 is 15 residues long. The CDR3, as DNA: TGCGCCAGCAGCCGAGAGACAGGTCCCTACAATGAGCAGTTCTTC. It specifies CASSRETGPYNEQFF.

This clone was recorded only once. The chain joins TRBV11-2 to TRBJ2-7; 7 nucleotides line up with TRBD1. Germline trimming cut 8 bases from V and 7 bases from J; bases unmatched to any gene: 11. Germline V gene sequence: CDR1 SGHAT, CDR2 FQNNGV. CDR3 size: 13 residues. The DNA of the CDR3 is TGTGCCAGCGCCCGACAGGGTGGTAGGGAGCAGTACTTC. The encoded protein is CASARQGGREQYF.

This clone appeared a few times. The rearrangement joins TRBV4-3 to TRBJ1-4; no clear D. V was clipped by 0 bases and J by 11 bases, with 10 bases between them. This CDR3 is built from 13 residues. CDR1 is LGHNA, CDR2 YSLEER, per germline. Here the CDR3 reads CASSQDRRQKLFF. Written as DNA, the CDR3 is TGCGCCAGCAGCCAAGATCGGAGGCAGAAACTGTTTTTT.

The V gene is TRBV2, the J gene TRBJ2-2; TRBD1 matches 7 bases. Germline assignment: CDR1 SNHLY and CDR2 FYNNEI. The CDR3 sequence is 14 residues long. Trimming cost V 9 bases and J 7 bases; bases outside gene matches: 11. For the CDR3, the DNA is TGTGCCAGTCGGGCGGACAGGAGAGACGGGGAGCTGTTTTTT. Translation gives CASRADRRDGELFF.

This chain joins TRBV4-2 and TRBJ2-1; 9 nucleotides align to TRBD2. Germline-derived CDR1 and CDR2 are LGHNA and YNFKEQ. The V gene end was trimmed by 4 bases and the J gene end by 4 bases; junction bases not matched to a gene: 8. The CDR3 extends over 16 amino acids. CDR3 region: CASSPDIAGAYNEQFF. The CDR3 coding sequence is TGTGCCAGCAGCCCTGATATAGCGGGGGCATACAATGAGCAGTTCTTC.

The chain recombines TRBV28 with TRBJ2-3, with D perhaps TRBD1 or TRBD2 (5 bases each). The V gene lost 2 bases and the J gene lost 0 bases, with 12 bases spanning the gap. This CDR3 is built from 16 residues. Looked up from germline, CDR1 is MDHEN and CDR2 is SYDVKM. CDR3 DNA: TGTGCCAGCAGTTTAGGGGGATCCTATAGCACAGATACGCAGTATTTT. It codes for CASSLGGSYSTDTQYF.

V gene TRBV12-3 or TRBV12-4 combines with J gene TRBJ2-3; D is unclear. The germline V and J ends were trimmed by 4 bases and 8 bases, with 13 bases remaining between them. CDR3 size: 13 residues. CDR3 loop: CASSSLSQFTQYF. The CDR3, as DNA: TGTGCCAGCAGTTCCCTAAGTCAGTTTACGCAGTATTTT.

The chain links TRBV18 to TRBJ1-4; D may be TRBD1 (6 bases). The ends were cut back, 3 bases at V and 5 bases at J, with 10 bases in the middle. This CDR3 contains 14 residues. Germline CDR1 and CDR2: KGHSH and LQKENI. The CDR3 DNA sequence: TGTGCCAGCTCACCCCGGGACACAAATGAAAAACTGTTTTTT. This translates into CASSPRDTNEKLFF.

The CDR3 DNA follows: TGTGCCAGCAGCCGACTCCGACCTACCCACGGACTTAATTCACCCCTCCACTTT. It translates to CASSRLRPTHGLNSPLHF. The chain uses TRBV6-6 and TRBJ1-6; D is unresolved. Germline values: CDR1 MNHNY, CDR2 SVGAGI (reference sequence). V lost 6 bases, J lost 6 bases, and 24 bases lay in between. The CDR3 contains 18 residues.

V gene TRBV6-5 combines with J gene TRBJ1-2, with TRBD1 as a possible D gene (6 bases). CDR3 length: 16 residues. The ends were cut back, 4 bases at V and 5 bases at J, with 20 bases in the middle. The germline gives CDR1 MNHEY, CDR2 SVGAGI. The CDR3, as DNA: TGTGCCAGCAGTTCCTCCGGGACAATGCGGAGATATGGCTACACCTTC. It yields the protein CASSSSGTMRRYGYTF.

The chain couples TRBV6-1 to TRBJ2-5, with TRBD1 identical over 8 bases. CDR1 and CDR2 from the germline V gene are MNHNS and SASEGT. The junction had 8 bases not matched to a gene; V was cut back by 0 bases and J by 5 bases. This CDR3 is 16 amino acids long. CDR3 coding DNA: TGTGCCAGCAGTGAAGCCCCAGGGGGCGGTCGGGAGACCCAGTACTTC. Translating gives CASSEAPGGGRETQYF.

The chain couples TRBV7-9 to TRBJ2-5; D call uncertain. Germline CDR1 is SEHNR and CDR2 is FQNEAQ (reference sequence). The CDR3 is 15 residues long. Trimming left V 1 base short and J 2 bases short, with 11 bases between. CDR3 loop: CASSLVPSFQETQYF. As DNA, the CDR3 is TGTGCCAGCAGCTTAGTACCCAGTTTTCAAGAGACCCAGTACTTC.

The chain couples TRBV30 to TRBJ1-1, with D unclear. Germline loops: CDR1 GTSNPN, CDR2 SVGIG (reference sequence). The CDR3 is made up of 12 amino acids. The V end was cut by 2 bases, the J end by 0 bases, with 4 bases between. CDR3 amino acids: CAWSRVNTEAFF. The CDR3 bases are TGTGCCTGGAGTCGAGTGAACACTGAAGCTTTCTTT.

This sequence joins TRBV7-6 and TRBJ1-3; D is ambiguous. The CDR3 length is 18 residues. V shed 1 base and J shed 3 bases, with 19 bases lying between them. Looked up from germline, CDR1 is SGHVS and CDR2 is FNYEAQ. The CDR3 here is CASSLVPLGLTGGNTIYF. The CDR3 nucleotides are TGTGCCAGCAGCTTAGTACCCCTCGGACTTACTGGTGGAAACACCATATATTTT. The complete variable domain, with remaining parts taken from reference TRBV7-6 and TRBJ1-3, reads GAGVSQSPRYKVTKRGQDVALRCDPISGHVSLYWYRQALGQGPEFLTYFNYEAQQDKSGLPNDRFSAERPEGSISTLTIQRTEQRDSAMYRCASSLVPLGLTGGNTIYFGEGSWLTVV.

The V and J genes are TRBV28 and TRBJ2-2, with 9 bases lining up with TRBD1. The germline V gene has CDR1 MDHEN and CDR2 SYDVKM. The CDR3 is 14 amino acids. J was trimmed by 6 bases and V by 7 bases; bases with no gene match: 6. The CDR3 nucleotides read TGTGCCAGCACGGGGACAGGGATTTCCGGGGAGCTGTTTTTT. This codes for CASTGTGISGELFF.

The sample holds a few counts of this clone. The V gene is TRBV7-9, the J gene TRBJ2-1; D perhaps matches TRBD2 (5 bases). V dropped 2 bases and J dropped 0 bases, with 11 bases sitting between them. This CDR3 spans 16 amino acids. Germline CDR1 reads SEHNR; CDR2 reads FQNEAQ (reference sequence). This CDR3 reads CASSLLATGSYNEQFF. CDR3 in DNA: TGTGCCAGCAGCTTACTAGCAACCGGCTCCTACAATGAGCAGTTCTTC.

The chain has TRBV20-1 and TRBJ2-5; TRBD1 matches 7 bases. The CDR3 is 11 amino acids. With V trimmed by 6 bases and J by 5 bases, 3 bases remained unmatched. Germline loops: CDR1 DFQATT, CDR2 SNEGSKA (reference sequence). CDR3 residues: CSAEGAETQYF. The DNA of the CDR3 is TGCAGTGCCGAGGGGGCCGAGACCCAGTACTTC.

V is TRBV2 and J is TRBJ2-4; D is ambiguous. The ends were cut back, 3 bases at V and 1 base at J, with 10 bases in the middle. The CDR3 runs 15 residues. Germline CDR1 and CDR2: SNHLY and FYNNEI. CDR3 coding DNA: TGTGCCAGCAGTGACATCCCGACGGCCAAAAACATTCAGTACTTC. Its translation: CASSDIPTAKNIQYF.

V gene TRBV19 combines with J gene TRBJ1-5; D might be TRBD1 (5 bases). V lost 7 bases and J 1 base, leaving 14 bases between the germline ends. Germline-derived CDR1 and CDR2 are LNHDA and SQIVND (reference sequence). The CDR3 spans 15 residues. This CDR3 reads CASNRFRASNQPQHF. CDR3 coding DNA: TGTGCCAGTAACCGGTTCAGGGCCAGCAATCAGCCCCAGCATTTT.

In DNA form, the CDR3 reads TGTGCCAGTAAATCGGACAGGGGATTGCCTGAAGCTTTCTTT. This encodes CASKSDRGLPEAFF. The chain is built from TRBV19 and TRBJ1-1; 9 nucleotides match TRBD1. Germline V CDR1 and CDR2: LNHDA, SQIVND (reference sequence). J gave up 6 bases and V 7 bases, and 9 bases lay outside the gene matches. CDR3 length equals 14 residues.

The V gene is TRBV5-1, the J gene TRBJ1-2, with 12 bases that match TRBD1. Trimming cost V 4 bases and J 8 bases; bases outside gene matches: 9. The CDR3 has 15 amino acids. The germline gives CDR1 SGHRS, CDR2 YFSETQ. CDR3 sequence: CASSAKKGQGAGYTF. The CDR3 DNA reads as TGCGCCAGCAGCGCTAAAAAGGGACAGGGGGCAGGCTACACCTTC. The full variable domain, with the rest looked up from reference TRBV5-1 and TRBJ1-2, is KAGVTQTPRYLIKTRGQQVTLSCSPISGHRSVSWYQQTPGQGLQFLFEYFSETQRNKGNFPGRFSGRQFSNSRSEMNVSTLELGDSALYLCASSAKKGQGAGYTFGSGTRLTVV.

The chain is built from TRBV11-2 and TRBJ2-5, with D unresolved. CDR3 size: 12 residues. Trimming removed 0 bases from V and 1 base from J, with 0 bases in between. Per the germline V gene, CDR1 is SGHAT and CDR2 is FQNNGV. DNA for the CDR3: TGTGCCAGCAGCTTAGACCAAGAGACCCAGTACTTC. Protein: CASSLDQETQYF.

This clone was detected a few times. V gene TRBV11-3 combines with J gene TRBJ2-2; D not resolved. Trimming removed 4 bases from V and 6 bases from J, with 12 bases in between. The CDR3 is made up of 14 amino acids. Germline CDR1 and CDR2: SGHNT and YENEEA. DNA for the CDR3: TGTGCCAGCAGCTCCCCCCGAGCAGCCGGGGAGCTGTTTTTT. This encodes CASSSPRAAGELFF.

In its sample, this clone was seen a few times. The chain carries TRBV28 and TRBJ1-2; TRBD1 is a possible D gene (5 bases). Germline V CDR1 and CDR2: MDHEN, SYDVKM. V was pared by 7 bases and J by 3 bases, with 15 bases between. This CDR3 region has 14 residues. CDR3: CASTLRGPHYGYTF. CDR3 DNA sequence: TGTGCCAGCACCTTAAGGGGTCCCCACTATGGCTACACCTTC.